This T cell receptor (beta chain) was observed in a study of CD8 T cells in ankylosing spondylitis (TCRdb year 2017). In terms of the full investigation: T cell receptor beta repertoires were profiled in healthy donors and ankylosing spondylitis patients so that disease-linked TCR variants could be found. In total, the full study cohort was made up of roughly 110 healthy donors and 25 ankylosing spondylitis patients. Samples of peripheral blood were taken, and for ankylosing spondylitis patients, synovial fluid was collected as well.

This clonotype was seen at least ten times. Its antigen is not yet known. Base qualities are missing; no much larger clone stands one base away. Spanning cysteine to phenylalanine, the CDR3 consists of 15 amino acids. The entry retains the CDR3 DNA only, 45 bases that are in frame from base 1. CDR1 and CDR2, per the germline V gene (reference sequence), are MNHEY and SMNVEV. The germline V and J ends show losses of 6 bases and 2 bases respectively, and no gene match explains 9 bases of the junction. Points the paper makes about the study in general: A CD8+ phenotype was shown by the disease-linked clones, which were found at relatively low frequencies in peripheral blood. According to the report, matched synovial fluid samples from ankylosing spondylitis patients were significantly enriched for the disease-linked clones. Some of the motif variants had been reported before in the synovial fluid and blood of reactive arthritis patients, a finding that suggests common disease-initiation mechanisms. Blood from ankylosing spondylitis patients appeared to be characterized by a TCR beta motif composed of eight highly homologous amino acid variants.

TCRdb lists the instrument as Illumina HiSeq 2500. Quantitative 5'-RACE with molecular barcodes was used to prepare TCR beta libraries. The authors processed their data as follows. A new computational method, built on a probabilistic model of VDJ rearrangement, was used to identify disease-linked TCR variants. The public reads were quality trimmed at Q25 with fastp and then assembled into clones with MiXCR by TCRdb, keeping productive beta chains. Rows are unified per CDR3 protein, each entry keeping the most common DNA and genes. V and J calls and clone size were set by TCRdb, not the authors. The sample contains some 120,000 distinct CDR3 sequences, roughly 13% of them found a single time. The top ten clonotypes cover just under 3% of the sample.

This chain is built from TRBV27 and TRBJ1-2, with 7 bases matching TRBD1. Sequencing was done on a sample of blood, either unsorted or a sorted T cell fraction (not recorded which). The clonotype was recovered from a female donor with ankylosing spondylitis or in good health (not recorded which). The nucleotides read TGTGCCAGCAGGAAATTATTACAGGGGAACTATGGCTACACCTTC. This is translated as CASRKLLQGNYGYTF.